These 16 T cell receptor beta chains were sequenced from one sample in a study of control samples from healthy donors and cancer patients. Sequencing used immunoSEQ multiplex PCR; TCRdb keeps in-frame clones, though not all of them. The sample shows some 140,000 clones, approximately 90% of them seen only once. Sequencing was carried out using blood. These receptors were obtained from a woman in her twenties or thirties in good health.

This clone showed up just a few times. The rearrangement uses TRBV19 and TRBJ2-1, with 11 positions matching TRBD1. Looked up from germline, CDR1 is LNHDA and CDR2 is SQIVND (reference sequence). The CDR3 contains 15 residues. Trimming removed 3 bases from V and 8 bases from J; junction bases left unmatched: 6. The CDR3 sequence: CASSIGTGGGDEQFF. In DNA, the CDR3 is TGTGCCAGTAGTATTGGGACAGGGGGGGGCGATGAGCAGTTCTTC.

The chain is built from TRBV25-1 and TRBJ1-1; 7 positions match TRBD1. With 6 bases clipped from V and 0 bases from J, the junction kept 10 bases outside the gene matches. Per the germline V gene, CDR1 is MGHDK and CDR2 is SYGVNS. The CDR3 runs to 16 residues. This CDR3 is CASSHAATGLNTEAFF. The CDR3 nucleotides are TGTGCCAGCAGCCACGCTGCGACAGGGCTGAACACTGAAGCTTTCTTT.

The chain uses TRBV9 and TRBJ2-3; unclear D gene. Deletions cut 0 bases from V and 2 bases from J, with 10 bases between. This CDR3 has 15 amino acids. Germline CDR1 reads SGDLS; CDR2 reads YYNGEE. CDR3 nucleotides: TGTGCCAGCAGCGTAGGGGTGGGGAACACAGATACGCAGTATTTT. This translates into CASSVGVGNTDTQYF. Variable domain in full (rest from reference TRBV9 and TRBJ2-3): DSGVTQTPKHLITATGQRVTLRCSPRSGDLSVYWYQQSLDQGLQFLIQYYNGEERAKGNILERFSAQQFPDLHSELNLSSLELGDSALYFCASSVGVGNTDTQYFGPGTRLTVL.

This rearrangement joins TRBV6-4 to TRBJ2-2; 7 bases are a match to TRBD1. Germline CDR1 is MRHNA and CDR2 is SNTAGT. This CDR3 spans 15 amino acids. V gave up 10 bases and J gave up 4 bases; unmatched junction bases: 12. CDR3 in amino acids: CATAPGTESTGELFF. Here the CDR3 DNA reads TGTGCCACCGCTCCCGGGACAGAAAGCACCGGGGAGCTGTTTTTT.

The V call is TRBV6-4, the J call TRBJ2-1; 11 bases fit TRBD1. V lost 6 bases to trimming and J lost 5 bases; unmatched junction nucleotides: 9. The CDR3 runs to 16 residues. Germline lookup yields CDR1 MRHNA and CDR2 SNTAGT. The CDR3 spells CASRADRGHTHNEQFF. The CDR3 DNA reads as TGTGCCAGCAGAGCGGACAGGGGGCATACCCACAATGAGCAGTTCTTC.

V and J are TRBV29-1 and TRBJ1-1; the D is unclear. Looked up from germline, CDR1 is SQVTM and CDR2 is ANQGSEA. V was cut by 4 bases and J by 1 base, with 10 bases left in between. The CDR3 consists of 13 residues. CDR3: CSVGWTENTEAFF. As DNA, the CDR3 is TGCAGCGTTGGTTGGACGGAGAACACTGAAGCTTTCTTT.

The J gene is TRBJ1-5, the V gene TRBV28, with 9 bases that match TRBD1. CDR3 length equals 15 residues. Trimming took 6 bases from V and 7 from J; bases not matched to a gene: 10. Germline CDR1 and CDR2: MDHEN and SYDVKM. Here the CDR3 reads CASSLVQGALQPQHF. The CDR3 DNA reads as TGTGCCAGCAGCCTGGTACAGGGGGCCCTGCAGCCCCAGCATTTT.

The chain has TRBV18 and TRBJ2-7, with a tentative D call TRBD1 (5 bases). This CDR3 region has 15 residues. Germline assignment: CDR1 KGHSH and CDR2 LQKENI. V was clipped by 2 bases and J by 3 bases, with 14 bases between them. CDR3 in DNA: TGTGCCAGCTCACCAAGTTTGGGGCAAGTCTACGAGCAGTACTTC. Its translation is CASSPSLGQVYEQYF.

The chain carries TRBV6-5 and TRBJ2-7; either TRBD1 or TRBD2 may supply D (6 bases each). With 4 bases removed from V and 6 bases from J, the gap between germline ends came to 16 bases. The CDR3 runs to 14 residues. Per the germline V gene, CDR1 is MNHEY and CDR2 is SVGAGI. The CDR3 region has the DNA TGTGCCAGCAGTTCCACAGGGAGGTCTGCCGAGCAGTACTTC. Translation: CASSSTGRSAEQYF.

The chain carries TRBV19 and TRBJ2-1; 8 bases agree with TRBD2. Germline CDR1 reads LNHDA; CDR2 reads SQIVND (reference sequence). The CDR3 runs to 17 residues. V gave up 5 bases and J gave up 2 bases; unmatched junction bases: 11. The CDR3 sequence is CASSLWPGLEPYNEQFF. DNA of the CDR3: TGTGCCAGTAGTCTCTGGCCGGGACTAGAGCCCTACAATGAGCAGTTCTTC. Combining the CDR3 with reference TRBV19 and TRBJ2-1 gives the whole variable domain DGGITQSPKYLFRKEGQNVTLSCEQNLNHDAMYWYRQDPGQGLRLIYYSQIVNDFQKGDIAEGYSVSREKKESFPLTVTSAQKNPTAFYLCASSLWPGLEPYNEQFFGPGTRLTVL.

V usage is TRBV7-9 and J usage is TRBJ1-1; 7 bases align to TRBD1. The J segment lost 4 bases and the V segment lost 3 bases, leaving 8 bases of the junction unmatched. The germline CDR1 and CDR2 sequences are SEHNR and FQNEAQ (reference sequence). The CDR3 spans 15 residues. The CDR3 DNA sequence: TGTGCCAGCAGCTTTCGACAGGGTGTGGGCACTGAAGCTTTCTTT. Translation gives CASSFRQGVGTEAFF. Supplemented by reference TRBV7-9 and TRBJ1-1, the full variable domain reads DTGVSQNPRHKITKRGQNVTFRCDPISEHNRLYWYRQTLGQGPEFLTYFQNEAQLEKSRLLSDRFSAERPKGSFSTLEIQRTEQGDSAMYLCASSFRQGVGTEAFFGQGTRLTVV.

The rearrangement links TRBV2 to TRBJ1-2; TRBD1 matches at 8 bases. Looked up from germline, CDR1 is SNHLY and CDR2 is FYNNEI. V shed 6 bases, J shed 1 base, and the junction held 1 base outside the gene matches. The CDR3 consists of 13 residues. Here the CDR3 DNA reads TGTGCCAGCAGACAGGGGGTTAACTATGGCTACACCTTC. Encoded protein: CASRQGVNYGYTF.

This clone appeared once. The gene calls are TRBV30 and TRBJ1-6, with 8 bases aligning to TRBD1. Germline CDR1 reads GTSNPN; CDR2 reads SVGIG (reference sequence). J lost 4 bases, V lost 4 bases, and 3 bases had no gene match. CDR3 length: 14 amino acids. This CDR3 is CAWNRGGYNSPLHF. The CDR3 region has the DNA TGTGCCTGGAACAGGGGGGGATATAATTCACCCCTCCACTTT. The full variable domain, its missing parts supplied by reference TRBV30 and TRBJ1-6, is SQTIHQWPATLVQPVGSPLSLECTVEGTSNPNLYWYRQAAGRGLQLLFYSVGIGQISSEVPQNLSASRPQDRQFILSSKKLLLSDSGFYLCAWNRGGYNSPLHFGNGTRLTVT.

This sequence joins TRBV7-9 and TRBJ2-2; 13 nucleotides match TRBD2. The CDR3 runs 16 residues. Germline V gene sequence: CDR1 SEHNR, CDR2 FQNEAQ (reference sequence). V lost 3 bases to trimming and J lost 5 bases; unmatched junction nucleotides: 3. The CDR3 DNA sequence: TGTGCCAGCAGCTTCGGACTAGCGGGAGAGACCGGGGAGCTGTTTTTT. Translating it yields CASSFGLAGETGELFF.

The DNA of the CDR3 is TGCGCCAGCAGCTTGAGGATCCTGGCTAGCGGGAGTCCAGATACGCAGTATTTT. Protein product: CASSLRILASGSPDTQYF. This chain links TRBV5-1 with TRBJ2-3, with TRBD2 matching over 10 bases. With 1 base clipped from V and 4 bases from J, the junction kept 12 bases outside the gene matches. The CDR3 sequence is 18 residues long. Germline CDR1 SGHRS, CDR2 YFSETQ.

This clone was seen a single time. The chain has TRBV14 and TRBJ1-1; D ambiguous. Trimming left V 1 base short and J 0 bases short, with 12 bases between. The CDR3 is made up of 16 amino acids. CDR1 and CDR2 (germline): SGHDN, FVKESK. This CDR3 reads CASSQGAKDLNTEAFF. DNA for the CDR3: TGTGCCAGCAGCCAAGGGGCCAAGGACCTGAACACTGAAGCTTTCTTT.